This T cell receptor beta chain was recovered during a study of CD8+ T cells in alopecia areata (dated by TCRdb to 2016 to 2019). Turning to the overall study: The treated patients, all with moderate-to-severe alopecia areata, were enrolled in an open-label pilot trial of oral tofacitinib given at 5 to 10 mg twice daily. Tofacitinib was given for 6 to 18 months, followed by 6 months of follow-up off drug to assess delayed response and recurrence. The SALT score, which quantifies the percentage of affected scalp surface area, was used to measure disease severity in treated patients. To study T cell clonal expansion in alopecia areata, the researchers applied high-throughput TCRbeta sequencing to both the C3H/HeJ mouse model and human patients. Scalp tissue and sorted CD4+ and CD8+ peripheral blood T cells from patchy and totalis/universalis alopecia areata patients and from healthy controls were covered by human TCRbeta sequencing. Tofacitinib-treated patients had biopsies at baseline and at 4 and 24 weeks of treatment, with a later scalp biopsy in several patients. Clonality in the scalp was compared among normal scalp (n=4), patchy alopecia areata scalp (n=8), and alopecia totalis/universalis scalp (n=8). RNA was obtained with the PAXgene miRNA kit for fixed scalp, the miRNeasy kit for PBMCs, and the RNeasy kit for mouse skin. TCRbeta CDR3 regions were amplified by immunoSEQ multiplex PCR with 35 Vbeta forward and 13 Jbeta reverse primers. On the study overall, not on this receptor specifically: Shared TCR sequences between patients were less evident than in mice, which may be partly attributable to HLA diversity in the patient population. During tofacitinib treatment, many expanded lesional clones stuck around in both scalp and blood, and this persistence may partly explain why relapse happens after treatment is stopped. Tofacitinib significantly decreased scalp clonality and the number of expanded CD8+ clones among the top 100 scalp clones. The treated cohort was small, with a single nonresponder, so links between baseline CD8+ expansion and response need larger studies. Scalp TCR repertoire analysis is complicated because resident alphabeta T cells in normal human skin are also sequenced, whereas mouse skin is dominated by gammadelta T cells. Compared with normal scalp, lesional scalp, particularly in alopecia totalis/universalis, had higher clonality and more expanded CD8+ clones, which suggests antigenic drive.

What this sample's time point label stands for: around 4 weeks on oral tofacitinib. Per the publication, the treatment or condition label means: oral pan-JAK inhibitor, 5-10 mg twice daily. Lesional scalp punch biopsies and peripheral blood were collected from alopecia areata patients. PBMCs were isolated by density centrifugation and stained for CD3, CD4 and CD8, and CD4+ and CD8+ T cells were sorted on a FACSAria. In regard to this clone: No antigen is known for it. No base-level quality is on record; no much larger clone is a single base apart.

The CDR3 numbers 16 residues from cysteine through phenylalanine. CDR3 DNA is the only sequence kept; it has 48 bases, read in frame from the first base. According to the germline V gene, CDR1 reads SGHRS and CDR2 reads YFSETQ. For this chain, trimming is 4 bases at the V end and 0 bases at the J end, and the number of junction bases without a gene match is 10. Libraries were prepared through the immunoSEQ multiplex PCR assay. RNA was extracted from all samples and reverse transcribed into cDNA, which served as template for TCR sequencing. First-strand cDNA was synthesized with SuperScript III using a 2:1 mix of oligo-dT and random hexamers. A synthetic immune receptor repertoire was used to measure amplification bias, and any remaining bias was corrected computationally. Turning to the authors' computational methods: Raw reads were preprocessed to remove errors, and CDR3 was defined according to IMGT conventions as the region from the conserved cysteine to phenylalanine. Clonality was computed as 1 minus the Shannon entropy, with the entropy normalized by log2 of the number of productive unique TCRs. CD4 or CD8 identity of scalp clones was inferred by cross-referencing scalp TCRbeta sequences with sorted blood CD4 and CD8 repertoires. TCRdb's version of the immuneACCESS table is confined to in-frame rearrangements and falls short of the full clone set. An unresolved V gene accounts for under half of the shortfall where checked; the remainder is of unknown origin. V, J and clone size are taken as reported in that table, and D and trimming were inferred from the DNA itself. The sample table holds 95,000 to 150,000 clones, of which under 65% were seen once. The ten largest make up 5.7% of the sample.

Here the chain combines TRBV5-1 and TRBJ2-7, and 7 junctional nucleotides match TRBD1. This TCR was sampled from a human donor with alopecia areata. The sequences come from CD4+ T cells sorted from blood, collected at week 4, from a patient treated with tofacitinib. The DNA sequence is TGCGCCAGCAGCGCGACCTCCGGGACAGACTCCTACGAGCAGTACTTC. This codes for CASSATSGTDSYEQYF.